These 13 T cell receptor beta chains share one sample of origin, sequenced in a study of blood T cell repertoires in COVID-19. Sequenced by immunoSEQ multiplex PCR; TCRdb stores in-frame clones only, minus some. The sample holds more than 200,000 clones, around 89% seen once. The sample taken for sequencing was peripheral blood. Source of these receptors: a man aged 65 to 79 with acute or convalescent COVID-19.

V and J are TRBV6-5 and TRBJ1-1; unclear D gene. V was cut by 2 bases and J by 1 base, with 8 bases left in between. The CDR3 spans 14 residues. Germline V CDR1 and CDR2: MNHEY, SVGAGI. The CDR3 region has the DNA TGTGCCAGCAGTTACGGGCCAGAGAACACTGAAGCTTTCTTT. Protein sequence: CASSYGPENTEAFF.

This clone was found a few times. V gene TRBV5-4 combines with J gene TRBJ1-6, with TRBD1 identical over 9 bases. The CDR3 totals 16 residues. The germline gives CDR1 SGHNT, CDR2 YYREEE (reference sequence). J was trimmed by 6 bases and V by 4 bases; bases with no gene match: 8. The chain's CDR3 is CASSQMTGGGNSPLHF. The CDR3 nucleotides are TGTGCCAGCAGCCAAATGACAGGGGGAGGTAATTCACCCCTCCACTTT.

The chain links TRBV4-3 to TRBJ2-1; 11 bases fit TRBD1. Germline assignment: CDR1 LGHNA and CDR2 YSLEER. This CDR3 is 15 amino acids long. Losses at the gene ends were 4 bases for V and 6 bases for J; bases not matched to a gene: 5. The CDR3 region has the DNA TGCGCCAGCAGCCGGGGACAGGGGGAGGTCAATGAGCAGTTCTTC. Amino acid sequence: CASSRGQGEVNEQFF.

The gene calls are TRBV27 and TRBJ2-1; possible D gene TRBD1, 6 bases. This CDR3 comprises 14 residues. Germline V gene lookup returns CDR1 MNHEY and CDR2 SMNVEV (reference sequence). V lost 8 bases to trimming and J lost 3 bases, with 14 bases between them. CDR3 region: CASHRDTNYNEQFF. CDR3 nucleotide sequence: TGTGCCAGCCACCGGGACACGAACTACAATGAGCAGTTCTTC.

The genes are TRBV28 and TRBJ1-5; 7 bases map to TRBD1. The germline gives CDR1 MDHEN, CDR2 SYDVKM. CDR3 length: 15 amino acids. J was trimmed by 5 bases and V by 5 bases; bases with no gene match: 9. In DNA, the CDR3 is TGTGCCAGCAGTCCAACAGGGGAGTACGATCAGCCCCAGCATTTT. It encodes CASSPTGEYDQPQHF.

The V and J genes are TRBV7-3 and TRBJ1-3; D call uncertain. Per the germline V gene, CDR1 is SGHTA and CDR2 is FQGTGA. CDR3 length: 16 residues. Trimming pared 2 bases from V and 0 bases from J, leaving 11 bases between. The DNA for the CDR3 is TGTGCCAGCAGCTTACGGGGAAAGGGCTCTGGAAACACCATATATTTT. Translation: CASSLRGKGSGNTIYF. The variable domain in full, completed from reference TRBV7-3 and TRBJ1-3, reads GAGVSQTPSNKVTEKGKYVELRCDPISGHTALYWYRQSLGQGPEFLIYFQGTGAADDSGLPNDRFFAVRPEGSVSTLKIQRTERGDSAVYLCASSLRGKGSGNTIYFGEGSWLTVV.

This chain connects TRBV5-1 to TRBJ2-2; 7 nucleotides line up with TRBD1. After removal of 8 bases from V and 0 bases from J, the junction contained 7 bases not matched to a gene. Germline V gene data show CDR1 as SGHRS and CDR2 as YFSETQ. CDR3 length: 15 residues. CDR3 in amino acids: CASSPGQTNTGELFF. The CDR3 nucleotides are TGCGCCAGTTCCCCGGGACAGACGAACACCGGGGAGCTGTTTTTT.

The V gene is TRBV3-1 (or the pseudogene TRBV3-2), the J gene TRBJ1-1; TRBD1 agrees at 8 bases. Trimming took 1 base from V and 10 from J; bases not matched to a gene: 2. The CDR3 length is 12 residues. CDR1 is LGHDT and CDR2 is YNNKEL in the germline V gene (reference sequence). The CDR3 sequence: CASSQVGQGAFF. CDR3 coding DNA: TGTGCCAGCAGCCAAGTCGGACAGGGAGCTTTCTTT.

V usage is TRBV7-3 and J usage is TRBJ2-1; possible D gene TRBD2, 6 bases. V lost 1 base and J lost 5, with 12 bases in between. The CDR3 consists of 15 residues. The germline V gene encodes CDR1 SGHTA and CDR2 FQGTGA. CDR3 residues: CASSLIASANNEQFF. As DNA, the CDR3 is TGTGCCAGCAGCTTAATTGCTAGCGCCAACAATGAGCAGTTCTTC.

The V gene is TRBV4-3, the J gene TRBJ2-1; possibly TRBD1 for D (5 bases). CDR1 and CDR2 from the germline V gene are LGHNA and YSLEER. The CDR3 spans 13 residues. V was cut by 3 bases and J by 5 bases, with 8 bases left in between. The CDR3 coding sequence is TGCGCCAGCAGCCAGACAGTAGACAATGAGCAGTTCTTC. This sequence encodes CASSQTVDNEQFF.

A few counts support this clone. This chain links TRBV4-2 with TRBJ2-2, with 8 bases fitting TRBD2. The CDR3 is 17 amino acids. V gave up 0 bases and J gave up 6 bases; unmatched junction bases: 9. CDR1 is LGHNA, CDR2 YNFKEQ, per germline. CDR3: CASSQDRSGIRAGELFF. The CDR3 DNA reads TGTGCCAGCAGCCAAGACCGTAGCGGGATTAGGGCCGGGGAGCTGTTTTTT.

The chain recombines TRBV4-2 with TRBJ2-1, with 10 nucleotides matching TRBD2. This CDR3 is 18 amino acids long. The V segment lost 2 bases and the J segment 4 bases; nucleotides outside the gene matches: 11. Germline CDR1 reads LGHNA; CDR2 reads YNFKEQ. CDR3 sequence reads: CASSQFNPTSGFYNEQFF. CDR3 in DNA: TGTGCCAGCAGCCAATTTAACCCGACTAGCGGGTTTTACAATGAGCAGTTCTTC.

The rearrangement links TRBV24-1 to TRBJ2-2; D is ambiguous. Trimming shortened V by 6 bases and J by 0 bases, and 13 bases separated the two germline ends. CDR3 length equals 16 residues. Germline loops: CDR1 KGHDR, CDR2 SFDVKD. The CDR3 DNA follows: TGTGCCACCAGTACTATGTCGGCGCCGAACACCGGGGAGCTGTTTTTT. This sequence encodes CATSTMSAPNTGELFF.